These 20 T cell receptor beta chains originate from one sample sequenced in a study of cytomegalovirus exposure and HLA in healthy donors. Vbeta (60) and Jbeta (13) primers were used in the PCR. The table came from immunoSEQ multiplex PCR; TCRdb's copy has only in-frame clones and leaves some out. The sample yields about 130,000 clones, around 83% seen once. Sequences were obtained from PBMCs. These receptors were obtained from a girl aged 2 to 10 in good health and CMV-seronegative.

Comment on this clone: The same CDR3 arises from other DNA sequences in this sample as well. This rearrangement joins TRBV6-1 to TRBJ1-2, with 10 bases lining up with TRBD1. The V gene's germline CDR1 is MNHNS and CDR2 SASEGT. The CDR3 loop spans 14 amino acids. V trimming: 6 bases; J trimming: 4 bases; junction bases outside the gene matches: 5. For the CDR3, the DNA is TGTGCCAGCAGAAGACAGGGGGCGGGCTATGGCTACACCTTC. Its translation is CASRRQGAGYGYTF.

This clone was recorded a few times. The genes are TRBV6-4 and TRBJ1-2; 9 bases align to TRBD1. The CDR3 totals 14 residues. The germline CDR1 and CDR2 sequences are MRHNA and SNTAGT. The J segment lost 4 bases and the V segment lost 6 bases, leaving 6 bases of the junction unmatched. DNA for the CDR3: TGTGCCAGCAGCTCGGACAGGGGCTTCTATGGCTACACCTTC. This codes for CASSSDRGFYGYTF.

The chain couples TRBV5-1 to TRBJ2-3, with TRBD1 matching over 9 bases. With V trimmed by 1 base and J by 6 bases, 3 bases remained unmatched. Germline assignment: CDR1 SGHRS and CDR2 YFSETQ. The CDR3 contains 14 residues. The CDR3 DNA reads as TGCGCCAGCAGCTTGACAGGGGGCAGCGATACGCAGTATTTT. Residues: CASSLTGGSDTQYF. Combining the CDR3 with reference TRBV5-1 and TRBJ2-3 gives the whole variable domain KAGVTQTPRYLIKTRGQQVTLSCSPISGHRSVSWYQQTPGQGLQFLFEYFSETQRNKGNFPGRFSGRQFSNSRSEMNVSTLELGDSALYLCASSLTGGSDTQYFGPGTRLTVL.

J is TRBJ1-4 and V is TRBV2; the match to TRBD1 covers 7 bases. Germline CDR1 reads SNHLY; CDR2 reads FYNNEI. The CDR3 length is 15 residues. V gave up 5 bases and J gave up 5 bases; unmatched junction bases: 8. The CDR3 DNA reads TGTGCCAGCAGTTTCCGCGGGACAGTCAATGAAAAACTGTTTTTT. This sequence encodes CASSFRGTVNEKLFF.

The CDR3 is CASGEQGGASYEQYF. CDR3 bases: TGTGCCAGCGGAGAACAGGGTGGGGCCTCCTACGAGCAGTACTTC. This chain links TRBV28 with TRBJ2-7, with D maybe TRBD1 (6 bases). Germline V gene data show CDR1 as MDHEN and CDR2 as SYDVKM. There are 15 residues in the CDR3. Between the trimmed V and J ends, which lost 8 bases and 0 bases, there was a span of 17 bases.

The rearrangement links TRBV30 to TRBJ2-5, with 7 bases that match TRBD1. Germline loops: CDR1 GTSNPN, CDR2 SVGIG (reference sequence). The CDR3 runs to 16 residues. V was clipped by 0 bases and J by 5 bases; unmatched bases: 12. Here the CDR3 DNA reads TGTGCCTGGAGTGTAGCGCTAGGGGGCCGATGGGAGACCCAGTACTTC. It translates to CAWSVALGGRWETQYF.

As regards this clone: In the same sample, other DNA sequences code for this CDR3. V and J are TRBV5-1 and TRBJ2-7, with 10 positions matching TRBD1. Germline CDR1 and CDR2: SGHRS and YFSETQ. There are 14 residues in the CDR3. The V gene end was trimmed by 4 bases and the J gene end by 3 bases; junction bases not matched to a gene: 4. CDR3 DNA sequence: TGCGCCAGCAGCCTTGGACAGGGGGGCTACGAGCAGTACTTC. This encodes CASSLGQGGYEQYF.

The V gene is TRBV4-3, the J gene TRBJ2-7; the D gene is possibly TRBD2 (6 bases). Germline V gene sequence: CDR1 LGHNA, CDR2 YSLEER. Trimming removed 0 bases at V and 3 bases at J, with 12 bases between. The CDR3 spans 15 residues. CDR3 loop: CASSQDLGGSYEQYF. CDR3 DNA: TGCGCCAGCAGCCAAGATCTCGGGGGAAGCTACGAGCAGTACTTC.

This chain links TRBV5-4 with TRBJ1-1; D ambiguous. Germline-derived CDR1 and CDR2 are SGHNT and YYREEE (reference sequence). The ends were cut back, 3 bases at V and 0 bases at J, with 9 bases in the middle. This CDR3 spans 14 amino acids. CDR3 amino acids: CASSSDGLNTEAFF. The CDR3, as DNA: TGTGCCAGCAGCTCCGATGGCTTGAACACTGAAGCTTTCTTT. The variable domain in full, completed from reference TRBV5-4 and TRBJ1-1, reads ETGVTQSPTHLIKTRGQQVTLRCSSQSGHNTVSWYQQALGQGPQFIFQYYREEENGRGNFPPRFSGLQFPNYSSELNVNALELDDSALYLCASSSDGLNTEAFFGQGTRLTVV.

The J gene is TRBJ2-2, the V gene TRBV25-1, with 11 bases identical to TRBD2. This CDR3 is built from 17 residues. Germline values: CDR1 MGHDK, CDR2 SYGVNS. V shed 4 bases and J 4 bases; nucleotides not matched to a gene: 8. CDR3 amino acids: CASSGGPGLAATGELFF. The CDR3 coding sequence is TGTGCCAGCAGTGGGGGGCCGGGACTAGCGGCCACCGGGGAGCTGTTTTTT. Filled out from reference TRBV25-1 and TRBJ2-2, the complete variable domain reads EADIYQTPRYLVIGTGKKITLECSQTMGHDKMYWYQQDPGMELHLIHYSYGVNSTEKGDLSSESTVSRIRTEHFPLTLESARPSHTSQYLCASSGGPGLAATGELFFGEGSRLTVL.

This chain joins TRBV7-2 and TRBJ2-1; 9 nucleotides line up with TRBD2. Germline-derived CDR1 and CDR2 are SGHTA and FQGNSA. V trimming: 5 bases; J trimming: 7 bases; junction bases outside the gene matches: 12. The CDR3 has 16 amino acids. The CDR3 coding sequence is TGTGCCAGCAGCCCCCAGGTGGGAGCGGGGGGTAATGAGCAGTTCTTC. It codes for CASSPQVGAGGNEQFF.

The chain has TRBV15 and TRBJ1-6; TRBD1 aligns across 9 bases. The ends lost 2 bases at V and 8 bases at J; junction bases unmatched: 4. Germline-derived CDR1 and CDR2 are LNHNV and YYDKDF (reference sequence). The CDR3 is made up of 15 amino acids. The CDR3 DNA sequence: TGTGCCACCAGCAGATTACAGGGGGCGGATTCACCCCTCCACTTT. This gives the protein CATSRLQGADSPLHF.

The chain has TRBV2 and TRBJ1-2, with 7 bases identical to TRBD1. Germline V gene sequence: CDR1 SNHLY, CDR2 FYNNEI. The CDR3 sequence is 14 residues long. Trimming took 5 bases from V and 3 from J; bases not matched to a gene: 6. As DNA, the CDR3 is TGTGCCAGCAGTAACACAGGGGCCTACTATGGCTACACCTTC. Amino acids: CASSNTGAYYGYTF.

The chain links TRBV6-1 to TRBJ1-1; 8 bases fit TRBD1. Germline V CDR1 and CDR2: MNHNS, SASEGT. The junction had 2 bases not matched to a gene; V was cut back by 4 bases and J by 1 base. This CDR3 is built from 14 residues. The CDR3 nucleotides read TGTGCCAGCAGTGGGGGGACAGGGAACACTGAAGCTTTCTTT. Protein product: CASSGGTGNTEAFF.

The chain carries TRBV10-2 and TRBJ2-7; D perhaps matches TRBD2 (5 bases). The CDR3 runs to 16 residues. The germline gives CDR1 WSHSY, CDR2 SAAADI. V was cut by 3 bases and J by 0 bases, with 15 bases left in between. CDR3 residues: CASSEVRGWSSYEQYF. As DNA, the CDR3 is TGCGCCAGCAGTGAAGTTCGGGGTTGGAGCTCCTACGAGCAGTACTTC.

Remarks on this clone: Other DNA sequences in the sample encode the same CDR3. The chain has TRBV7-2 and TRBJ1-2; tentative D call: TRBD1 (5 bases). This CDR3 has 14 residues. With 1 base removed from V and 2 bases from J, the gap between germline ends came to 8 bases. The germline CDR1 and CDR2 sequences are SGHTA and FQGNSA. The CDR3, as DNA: TGTGCCAGCAGCTTAGGGCAGGGAAACTATGGCTACACCTTC. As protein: CASSLGQGNYGYTF.

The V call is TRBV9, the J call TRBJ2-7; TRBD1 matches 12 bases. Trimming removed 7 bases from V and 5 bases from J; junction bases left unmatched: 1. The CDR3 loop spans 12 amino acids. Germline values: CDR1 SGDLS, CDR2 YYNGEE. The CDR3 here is CASGTGGHEQYF. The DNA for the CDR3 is TGTGCCAGCGGGACAGGGGGCCACGAGCAGTACTTC. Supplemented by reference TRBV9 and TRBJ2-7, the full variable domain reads DSGVTQTPKHLITATGQRVTLRCSPRSGDLSVYWYQQSLDQGLQFLIQYYNGEERAKGNILERFSAQQFPDLHSELNLSSLELGDSALYFCASGTGGHEQYFGPGTRLTVT.

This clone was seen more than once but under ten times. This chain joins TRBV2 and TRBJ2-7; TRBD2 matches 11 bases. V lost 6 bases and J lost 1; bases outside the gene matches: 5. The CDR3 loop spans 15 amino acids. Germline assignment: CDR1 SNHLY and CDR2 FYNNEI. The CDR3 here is CASRSGTSGSYEQYF. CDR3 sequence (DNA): TGTGCCAGCAGATCCGGGACTAGCGGTTCCTACGAGCAGTACTTC.

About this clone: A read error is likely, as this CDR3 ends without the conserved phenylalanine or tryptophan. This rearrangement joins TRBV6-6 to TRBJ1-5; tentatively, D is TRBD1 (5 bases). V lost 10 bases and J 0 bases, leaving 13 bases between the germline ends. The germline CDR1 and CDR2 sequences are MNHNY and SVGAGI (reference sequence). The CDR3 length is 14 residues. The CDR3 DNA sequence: TGTGCCACCACAGGATTGTATAGCAATCAGCCCCAGCATGTT. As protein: CATTGLYSNQPQHV.

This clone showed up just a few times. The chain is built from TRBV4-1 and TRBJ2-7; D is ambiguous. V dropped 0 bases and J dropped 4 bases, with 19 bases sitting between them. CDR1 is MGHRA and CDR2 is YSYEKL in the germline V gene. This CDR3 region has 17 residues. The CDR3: CASSQDFIEVPIYEQYF. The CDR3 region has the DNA TGCGCCAGCAGCCAAGATTTTATTGAGGTACCGATTTACGAGCAGTACTTC.